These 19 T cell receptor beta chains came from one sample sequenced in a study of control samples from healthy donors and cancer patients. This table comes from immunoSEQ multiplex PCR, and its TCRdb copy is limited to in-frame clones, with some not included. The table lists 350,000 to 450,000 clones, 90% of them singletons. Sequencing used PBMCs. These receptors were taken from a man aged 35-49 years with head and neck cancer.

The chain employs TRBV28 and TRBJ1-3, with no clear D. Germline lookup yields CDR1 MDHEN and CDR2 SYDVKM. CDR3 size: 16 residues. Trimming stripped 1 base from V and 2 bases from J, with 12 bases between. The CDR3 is CASSLYVGSAGNTIYF. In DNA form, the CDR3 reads TGTGCCAGCAGTTTATATGTGGGGTCCGCTGGAAACACCATATATTTT.

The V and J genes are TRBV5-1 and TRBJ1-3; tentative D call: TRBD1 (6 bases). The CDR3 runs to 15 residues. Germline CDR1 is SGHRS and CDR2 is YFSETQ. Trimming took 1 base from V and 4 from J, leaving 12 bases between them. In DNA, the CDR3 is TGCGCCAGCAGCTTGTCCTGGGGGCAAGGAAACACCATATATTTT. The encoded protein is CASSLSWGQGNTIYF.

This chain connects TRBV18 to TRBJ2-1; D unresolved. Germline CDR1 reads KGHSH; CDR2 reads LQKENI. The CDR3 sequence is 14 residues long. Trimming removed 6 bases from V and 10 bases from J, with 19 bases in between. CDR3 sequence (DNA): TGTGCCAGCTCCCTTAAAGAAGGAACCGGGGAGCAGTTCTTC. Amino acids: CASSLKEGTGEQFF.

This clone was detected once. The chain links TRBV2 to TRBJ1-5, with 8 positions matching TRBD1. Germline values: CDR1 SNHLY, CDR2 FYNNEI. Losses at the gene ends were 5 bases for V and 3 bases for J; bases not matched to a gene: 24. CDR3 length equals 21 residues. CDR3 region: CASSRGQGAFVGANTNQPQHF. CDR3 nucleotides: TGTGCCAGCAGTCGAGGGCAGGGGGCGTTTGTGGGGGCCAACACCAATCAGCCCCAGCATTTT. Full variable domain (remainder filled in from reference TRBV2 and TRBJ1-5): EPEVTQTPSHQVTQMGQEVILRCVPISNHLYFYWYRQILGQKVEFLVSFYNNEISEKSEIFDDQFSVERPDGSNFTLKIRSTKLEDSAMYFCASSRGQGAFVGANTNQPQHFGDGTRLSIL.

CDR3 DNA: TGTGCCAGCAGCAGGGACCTTCTACCCCCTGGAGGAAACACCATATATTTT. It is translated as CASSRDLLPPGGNTIYF. The chain combines TRBV9 with TRBJ1-3; D is perhaps TRBD1 (5 bases). Trimming took off 4 bases at V and 4 bases at J, with 21 bases between the two ends. CDR1 is SGDLS, CDR2 YYNGEE, per germline. The CDR3 is 17 amino acids.

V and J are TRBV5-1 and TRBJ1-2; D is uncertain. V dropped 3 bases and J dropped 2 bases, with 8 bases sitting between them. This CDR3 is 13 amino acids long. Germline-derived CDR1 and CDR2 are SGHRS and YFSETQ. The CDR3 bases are TGCGCCAGCAGCTCAACAGAGAACTATGGCTACACCTTC. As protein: CASSSTENYGYTF.

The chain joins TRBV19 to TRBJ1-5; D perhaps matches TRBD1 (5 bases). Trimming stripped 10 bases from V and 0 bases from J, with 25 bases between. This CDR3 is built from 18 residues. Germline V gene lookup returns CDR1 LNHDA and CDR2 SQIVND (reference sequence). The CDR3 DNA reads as TGTGCCACCTCGGACCTGTCAGGGAGTATATATAGCAATCAGCCCCAGCATTTT. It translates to CATSDLSGSIYSNQPQHF.

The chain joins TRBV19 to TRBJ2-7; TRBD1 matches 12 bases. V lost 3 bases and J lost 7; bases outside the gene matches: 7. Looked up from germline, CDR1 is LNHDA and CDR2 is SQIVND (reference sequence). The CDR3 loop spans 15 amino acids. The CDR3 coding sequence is TGTGCCAGTAGTATCTACCGGGACAGGGGGCGTGAGCAGTACTTC. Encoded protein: CASSIYRDRGREQYF.

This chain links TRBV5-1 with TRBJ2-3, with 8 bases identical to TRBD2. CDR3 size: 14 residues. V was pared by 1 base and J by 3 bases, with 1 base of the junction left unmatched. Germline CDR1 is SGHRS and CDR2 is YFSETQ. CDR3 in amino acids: CASSLTSGTDTQYF. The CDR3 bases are TGCGCCAGCAGCTTGACTAGCGGAACAGATACGCAGTATTTT.

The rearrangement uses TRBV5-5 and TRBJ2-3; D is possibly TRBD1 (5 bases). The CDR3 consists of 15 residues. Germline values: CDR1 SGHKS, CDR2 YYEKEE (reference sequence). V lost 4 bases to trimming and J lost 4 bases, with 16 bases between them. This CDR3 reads CASSNIKGYADTQYF. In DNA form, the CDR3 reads TGTGCCAGCAGCAATATCAAGGGGTATGCAGATACGCAGTATTTT.

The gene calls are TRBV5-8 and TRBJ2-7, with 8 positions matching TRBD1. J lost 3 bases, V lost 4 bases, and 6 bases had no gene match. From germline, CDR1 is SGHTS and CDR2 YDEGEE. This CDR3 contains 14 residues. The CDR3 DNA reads TGTGCCAGCAGCCGGACAGGGAATTTCTACGAGCAGTACTTC. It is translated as CASSRTGNFYEQYF.

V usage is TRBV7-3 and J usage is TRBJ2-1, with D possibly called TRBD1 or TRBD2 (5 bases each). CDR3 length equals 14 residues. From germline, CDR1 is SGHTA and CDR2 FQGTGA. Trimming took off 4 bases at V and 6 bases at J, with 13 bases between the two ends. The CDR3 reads CASSYQTGLNEQFF. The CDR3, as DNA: TGTGCCAGCAGCTACCAAACGGGGCTCAATGAGCAGTTCTTC. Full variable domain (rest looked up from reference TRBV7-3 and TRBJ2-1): GAGVSQTPSNKVTEKGKYVELRCDPISGHTALYWYRQSLGQGPEFLIYFQGTGAADDSGLPNDRFFAVRPEGSVSTLKIQRTERGDSAVYLCASSYQTGLNEQFFGPGTRLTVL.

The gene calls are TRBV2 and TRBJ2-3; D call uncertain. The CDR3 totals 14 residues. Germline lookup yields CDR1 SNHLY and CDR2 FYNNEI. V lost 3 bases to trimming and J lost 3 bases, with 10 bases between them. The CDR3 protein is CASSETASTDTQYF. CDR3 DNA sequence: TGTGCCAGCAGTGAGACTGCATCTACAGATACGCAGTATTTT.

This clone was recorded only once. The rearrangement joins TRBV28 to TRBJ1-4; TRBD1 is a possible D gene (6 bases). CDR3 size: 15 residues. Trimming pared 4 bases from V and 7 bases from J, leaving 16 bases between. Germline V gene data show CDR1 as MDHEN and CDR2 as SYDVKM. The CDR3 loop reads CASSSTGQGGEKLFF. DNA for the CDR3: TGTGCCAGCAGTTCAACAGGGCAAGGAGGTGAAAAACTGTTTTTT. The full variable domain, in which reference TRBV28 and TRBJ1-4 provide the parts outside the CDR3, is DVKVTQSSRYLVKRTGEKVFLECVQDMDHENMFWYRQDPGLGLRLIYFSYDVKMKEKGDIPEGYSVSREKKERFSLILESASTNQTSMYLCASSSTGQGGEKLFFGSGTQLSVL.

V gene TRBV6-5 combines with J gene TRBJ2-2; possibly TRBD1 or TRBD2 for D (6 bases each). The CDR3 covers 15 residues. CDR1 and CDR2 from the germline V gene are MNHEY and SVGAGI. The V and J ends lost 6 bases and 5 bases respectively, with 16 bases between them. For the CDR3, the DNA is TGTGCCAGCAGCCTCAGGAGGGGGTTTACCGGGGAGCTGTTTTTT. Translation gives CASSLRRGFTGELFF.

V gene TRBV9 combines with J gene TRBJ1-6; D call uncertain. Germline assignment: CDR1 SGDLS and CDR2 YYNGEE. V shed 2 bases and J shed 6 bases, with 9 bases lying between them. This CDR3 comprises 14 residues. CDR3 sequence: CASSVGEINSPLHF. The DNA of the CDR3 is TGTGCCAGCAGCGTTGGTGAGATTAATTCACCCCTCCACTTT.

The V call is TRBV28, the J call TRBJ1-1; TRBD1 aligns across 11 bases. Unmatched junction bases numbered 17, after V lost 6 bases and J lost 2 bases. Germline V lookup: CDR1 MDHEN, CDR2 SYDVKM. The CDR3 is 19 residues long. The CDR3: CASSRNPGTGGTFNTEAFF. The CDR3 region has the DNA TGTGCCAGCAGCCGAAACCCCGGGACAGGGGGGACATTTAACACTGAAGCTTTCTTT.

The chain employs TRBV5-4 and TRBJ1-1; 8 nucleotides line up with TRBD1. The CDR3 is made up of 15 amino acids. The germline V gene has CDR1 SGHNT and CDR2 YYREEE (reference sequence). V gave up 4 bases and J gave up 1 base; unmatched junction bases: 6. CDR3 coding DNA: TGTGCCAGCAGCGTTACAGGGGGTGGGAACACTGAAGCTTTCTTT. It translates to CASSVTGGGNTEAFF.

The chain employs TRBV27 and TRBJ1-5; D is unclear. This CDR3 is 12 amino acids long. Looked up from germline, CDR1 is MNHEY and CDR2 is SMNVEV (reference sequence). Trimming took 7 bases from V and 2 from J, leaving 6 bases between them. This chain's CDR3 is CASKTGNQPQHF. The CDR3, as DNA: TGTGCCAGCAAAACTGGCAATCAGCCCCAGCATTTT.